Each of the 14 T cell receptor beta chains below was sequenced from the same sample in a study of cytomegalovirus exposure and HLA in healthy donors (dated by TCRdb to the late 2010s). Libraries were constructed by the immunoSEQ multiplex PCR assay. For the multiplex PCR, a mixture combining 60 forward primers for TCR Vbeta segments and 13 reverse primers for TCR Jbeta segments was used. TCRdb stores this immuneACCESS table with in-frame sequences only. Part of the clones is absent; in the studies checked, under half of the shortfall reflects unresolved V genes, and no reason is known for the rest. The sample table records just over 200,000 clones; 70% to 85% of these occur just once. The top ten hold around 1.7% of the sample. The sequencing sample was made of PBMCs. Every receptor here comes from a middle-aged man in good health and CMV-seronegative.

Worth noting for this clone: Other DNA sequences in this sample translate to the same CDR3. The chain joins TRBV5-5 to TRBJ2-3; D remains ambiguous. CDR3 length equals 14 residues. V lost 4 bases to trimming and J lost 0 bases, with 9 bases between them. The germline CDR1 and CDR2 sequences are SGHKS and YYEKEE (reference sequence). Written as DNA, the CDR3 is TGTGCCAGCAGCGTGACAACTAGCACAGATACGCAGTATTTT. Translated, it gives CASSVTTSTDTQYF.

J is TRBJ2-7 and V is TRBV5-4; TRBD1 matches 12 bases. V lost 4 bases and J lost 5; bases outside the gene matches: 1. Germline V gene lookup returns CDR1 SGHNT and CDR2 YYREEE (reference sequence). This CDR3 spans 13 amino acids. The CDR3 loop reads CASSGTGGDEQYF. Here the CDR3 DNA reads TGTGCCAGCAGCGGGACAGGGGGCGACGAGCAGTACTTC.

The chain has TRBV5-4 and TRBJ2-1; 9 nucleotides agree with TRBD1. J gave up 6 bases and V 4 bases, and 8 bases lay outside the gene matches. The CDR3 spans 15 residues. Germline CDR1 is SGHNT and CDR2 is YYREEE (reference sequence). CDR3 coding DNA: TGTGCCAGCAGCCAGACAGGGGGGGGAGTCAATGAGCAGTTCTTC. Amino acid sequence: CASSQTGGGVNEQFF. Based on the CDR3 plus reference TRBV5-4 and TRBJ2-1, the full variable domain is ETGVTQSPTHLIKTRGQQVTLRCSSQSGHNTVSWYQQALGQGPQFIFQYYREEENGRGNFPPRFSGLQFPNYSSELNVNALELDDSALYLCASSQTGGGVNEQFFGPGTRLTVL.

For the CDR3, the DNA is TGTGCCAGCAGTTCGGGGGGGACGAACACCGGGGAGCTGTTTTTT. Its translation: CASSSGGTNTGELFF. This chain uses TRBV28 with TRBJ2-2, with 8 bases aligning to TRBD2. This CDR3 is built from 15 residues. CDR1 and CDR2 (germline): MDHEN, SYDVKM. The trim removed 4 bases at V and 0 bases at J, leaving 1 base unmatched.

The rearrangement joins TRBV1 to TRBJ2-5; the DNA was not used to check the table's D call, TRBD2. TRBV1 is marked as a pseudogene. CDR3 length: 16 residues. CDR3 nucleotides: TGCACCAGCAGCCCAGGGCTAGCGGGAGATGAAGAGACCCAGTACTTC. Translating it yields CTSSPGLAGDEETQYF.

Notes on this clone: Other DNA sequences in the sample encode the same CDR3. The chain employs TRBV30 and TRBJ2-4; 8 bases match TRBD1. V lost 6 bases, J lost 7 bases, and 8 bases stayed unmatched. The germline V gene encodes CDR1 GTSNPN and CDR2 SVGIG (reference sequence). CDR3 length: 13 residues. CDR3 sequence reads: CACNPGGRNIQYF. DNA of the CDR3: TGTGCCTGCAACCCAGGGGGCCGTAACATTCAGTACTTC.

The CDR3, as DNA: TGTGCTAGTGGTTTGTTCGACTCCAAGACCCAGTACTTC. This translates into CASGLFDSKTQYF. The genes are TRBV12-5 and TRBJ2-5, with D unclear. The V and J ends lost 2 bases and 6 bases respectively, with 10 bases between them. In germline, CDR1 is LGHNT, CDR2 FRNRAP. The CDR3 is made up of 13 amino acids.

This clone was recorded only once. The chain joins TRBV30 to TRBJ2-3, with 9 bases matching TRBD2. The J segment lost 7 bases and the V segment lost 2 bases, leaving 7 bases of the junction unmatched. There are 14 residues in the CDR3. The V gene's germline CDR1 is GTSNPN and CDR2 SVGIG (reference sequence). The CDR3 region is CAWSLLAGAYTQYF. The CDR3 bases are TGTGCCTGGAGTCTATTAGCGGGAGCTTATACGCAGTATTTT.

The CDR3: CASSLGLRGYEQFF. CDR3 nucleotide sequence: TGTGCCAGCAGCTTAGGCCTCAGGGGATATGAGCAGTTCTTC. The chain is built from TRBV11-2 and TRBJ2-1, with D possibly matching TRBD1 (6 bases). V gave up 1 base and J gave up 8 bases, with 12 bases separating them. The CDR3 runs to 14 residues. Germline V gene sequence: CDR1 SGHAT, CDR2 FQNNGV.

J is TRBJ1-1 and V is TRBV19; D is uncertain. The CDR3 totals 16 residues. With 1 base removed from V and 5 bases from J, the gap between germline ends came to 17 bases. CDR1 LNHDA and CDR2 SQIVND come from the germline V gene (reference sequence). The CDR3: CASSIGGPGRRTEAFF. CDR3 bases: TGTGCCAGTAGTATAGGAGGGCCGGGGAGGAGAACTGAAGCTTTCTTT.

This clone was counted once. V gene TRBV7-8 combines with J gene TRBJ2-7, with D possibly TRBD1 on 5 matching bases. V lost 5 bases and J 5 bases, leaving 13 bases between the germline ends. CDR1 and CDR2 from the germline V gene are SGHVS and FQNEAQ. The CDR3 is 13 amino acids. The CDR3 reads CASSATETNEQYF. Here the CDR3 DNA reads TGTGCCAGCAGCGCGACAGAAACCAACGAGCAGTACTTC. The full variable domain, rest sourced from reference TRBV7-8 and TRBJ2-7, is GAGVSQSPRYKVAKRGQDVALRCDPISGHVSLFWYQQALGQGPEFLTYFQNEAQLDKSGLPSDRFFAERPEGSVSTLKIQRTQQEDSAVYLCASSATETNEQYFGPGTRLTVT.

In regard to this clone: The germline gene is not matched at one end of the junction; a read error may be the cause. This chain connects TRBV30 to TRBJ1-4; D is unresolved. From germline, CDR1 is GTSNPN and CDR2 SVGIG (reference sequence). This CDR3 region has 15 residues. This chain's CDR3 is CTWTWAAATNEKLFF. The CDR3 DNA reads as TGTACCTGGACGTGGGCAGCTGCAACTAATGAAAAACTGTTTTTT.

The chain employs TRBV21-1 and TRBJ1-5. TRBV21-1 constitutes a pseudogene. The CDR3 extends over 15 amino acids. CDR3 sequence (DNA): TGTGCCAGCAGCAAGTTGGAGAATAGCAATCAGCCCCAGCATTTT. Translating gives CASSKLENSNQPQHF.

The genes are TRBV6-1 and TRBJ1-4, with TRBD1 identical over 10 bases. The V gene's germline CDR1 is MNHNS and CDR2 SASEGT. Trimming cost V 2 bases and J 6 bases; bases outside gene matches: 6. CDR3 size: 16 residues. The chain's CDR3 is CASSESPGQGYEKLFF. CDR3 coding DNA: TGTGCCAGCAGTGAATCACCGGGACAGGGGTATGAAAAACTGTTTTTT.